The TCR beta chain described here comes from a study of blood T cell repertoires in COVID-19. Study details: Researchers got acute and convalescent COVID-19 samples from the United States, Italy and Spain. PBMCs, B-cell-depleted T cells, or T cells were the source of the cDNA or gDNA that made up the material.

The table came from immunoSEQ multiplex PCR; TCRdb's copy has only in-frame clones and leaves some out. This sample yields around 250,000 clones, of which around 83% are seen a single time; approximately 1.4% belongs to the top ten. Deletions cut 2 bases from V and 0 bases from J, with 4 bases between. Per germline, CDR1 SEHNR and CDR2 FQNEAQ (reference sequence). This CDR3 spans 14 amino acids. This chain connects TRBV7-9 to TRBJ2-2; D not resolved. Sequencing was done on a sample of peripheral blood. This clonotype was sampled from a woman between 35 and 50 years old who had recovered from COVID-19. The CDR3 loop is CASSLPSNTGELFF. The DNA of the CDR3 is TGTGCCAGCAGCTTACCCTCGAACACCGGGGAGCTGTTTTTT.